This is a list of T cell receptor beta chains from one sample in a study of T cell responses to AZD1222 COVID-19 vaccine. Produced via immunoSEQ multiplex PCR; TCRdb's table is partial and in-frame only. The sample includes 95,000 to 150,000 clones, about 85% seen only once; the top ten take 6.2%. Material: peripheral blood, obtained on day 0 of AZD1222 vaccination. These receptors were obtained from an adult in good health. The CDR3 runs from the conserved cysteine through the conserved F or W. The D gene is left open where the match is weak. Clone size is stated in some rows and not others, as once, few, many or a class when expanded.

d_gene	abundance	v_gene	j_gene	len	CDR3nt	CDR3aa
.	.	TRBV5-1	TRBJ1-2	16	TGCGCCAGCAGCTTGGACGGACAGAGGGGCGACTATGGCTACACCTTC	CASSLDGQRGDYGYTF
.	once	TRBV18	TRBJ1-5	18	TGTGCCAGCTCACCAGAGGCAGGGTCCCCGAAATTGGCCTCAGCCCAGCATTTT	CASSPEAGSPKLASAQHF
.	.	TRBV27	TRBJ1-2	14	TGTGCCAGCAGCTCCTCCGGCAGTCCCGATGGCTACACCTTC	CASSSSGSPDGYTF
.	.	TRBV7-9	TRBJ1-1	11	TGTGCCAGCAGCTTCTTTAGTGAAGCTTTCTTT	CASSFFSEAFF
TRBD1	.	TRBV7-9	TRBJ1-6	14	TGTGCCAGCAGCGCGACAGGGATGGGATCACCCCTCCACTTT	CASSATGMGSPLHF
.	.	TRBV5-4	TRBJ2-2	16	TGTGCCAGCAGCTCGCCCGGGACTGGTAACACCGGGGAGCTGTTTTTT	CASSSPGTGNTGELFF
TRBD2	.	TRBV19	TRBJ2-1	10	TGTGCCAGTGCGGCGGGACTAGACTTCTTC	CASAAGLDFF
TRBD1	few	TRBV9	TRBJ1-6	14	TGTGCCAGCAGCCCGACAGGGTTGAATTCACCCCTCCACTTT	CASSPTGLNSPLHF
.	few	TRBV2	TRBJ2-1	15	TGTGCCAGCAGTGAAAGTCTAGCGTCCTACAATGAGCAGTTCTTC	CASSESLASYNEQFF
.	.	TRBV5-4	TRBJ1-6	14	TGTGCCAGCAGCCACCTAGAAAATAATTCACCCCTCCACTTT	CASSHLENNSPLHF
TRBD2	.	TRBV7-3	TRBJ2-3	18	TGTGCCAGCAGCTTATATCCAGCGGGGTACCCTAGCACAGATACGCAGTATTTT	CASSLYPAGYPSTDTQYF
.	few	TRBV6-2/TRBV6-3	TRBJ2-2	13	TGTGCCAGCAGTTATTGGGGCACCGGGGAGCTGTTTTTT	CASSYWGTGELFF
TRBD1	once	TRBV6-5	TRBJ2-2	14	TGTGCCAGCGCGACAGGGGGACGGATCGGGGAGCTGTTTTTT	CASATGGRIGELFF
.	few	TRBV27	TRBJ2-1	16	TGTGCCAGCAGTTTATCTACCGGCTTAGGGGTCAATGAGCAGTTCTTC	CASSLSTGLGVNEQFF
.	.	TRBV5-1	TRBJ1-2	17	TGCGCCAGCAGCCCCGGGGGCCTGAGACAACGAGACTATGGCTACACCTTC	CASSPGGLRQRDYGYTF
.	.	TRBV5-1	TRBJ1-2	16	TGCGCCAGCAGACGAACAGGCTCCAGTCCTAACTATGGCTACACCTTC	CASRRTGSSPNYGYTF
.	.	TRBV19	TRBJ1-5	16	TGTGCCAGTAGTTTGGGGGAGGGACGGGCGCATCAGCCCCAGCATTTT	CASSLGEGRAHQPQHF
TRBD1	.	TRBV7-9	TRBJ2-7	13	TGTGCCAGCAGCTTCGGACAGGGTGGCGAGCAGTACTTC	CASSFGQGGEQYF
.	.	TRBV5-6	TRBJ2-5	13	TGTGCCAGCAGCTTGGTCGATCGGGAGACCCAGTACTTC	CASSLVDRETQYF
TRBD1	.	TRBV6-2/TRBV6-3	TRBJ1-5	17	TGTGCCAGCAGTTACCAACGCGGGACAGGGGACAATCAGCCCCAGCATTTT	CASSYQRGTGDNQPQHF
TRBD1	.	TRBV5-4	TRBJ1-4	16	TGTGCCAGCAGCTTGCCCCGAACAGGGGCTGTTGAAAAACTGTTTTTT	CASSLPRTGAVEKLFF
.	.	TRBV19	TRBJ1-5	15	TGTGCCAGTAGTATCCCCAGGGCCCTCAATCAGCCCCAGCATTTT	CASSIPRALNQPQHF